This TCR beta chain is drawn from a study of control samples from healthy donors and cancer patients. The CDR3 spans 14 residues. Germline V gene lookup returns CDR1 SGHRS and CDR2 YFSETQ. The ends lost 4 bases at V and 2 bases at J; junction bases unmatched: 3. Sequenced by immunoSEQ multiplex PCR; TCRdb stores in-frame clones only, minus some. The profile shows about 130,000 clones, 85% to 95% of them singletons. Sequencing was performed on PBMCs. The receptor was isolated from a man aged 60 to 69 with colorectal cancer. This chain uses TRBV5-1 with TRBJ1-2; 9 positions match TRBD1. The CDR3 sequence is CASSVTGGNYGYTF. For the CDR3, the DNA is TGCGCCAGCAGCGTGACAGGGGGGAACTATGGCTACACCTTC.